The rows below give T cell receptor beta chains drawn from one sample of a study of T cell changes during pregnancy in multiple sclerosis. TCRdb keeps only in-frame clones here, not all; method: immunoSEQ multiplex PCR. This table holds about 41,000 clones, approximately 94% found once. The input for sequencing was CD8+ T cells from peripheral blood mononuclear cells, taken in the third trimester of pregnancy. These TCRs come from a female donor with multiple sclerosis, enrolled in a pregnancy study. Both conserved end residues are part of each CDR3. D genes are given only for firm matches. Clone size is not always given. Where it is, it says once, few, many or a class for expanded clones.

D	size	V	CDR3
TRBD2	once	TRBV27	CASSLAGGNDNEQFF
.	.	TRBV29-1	CSVDHPTGELFF
TRBD1	.	TRBV5-5	CASSPQGDGTDTQYF
TRBD1	.	TRBV5-4	CASSWGQGARDTEAFF
.	.	TRBV13	CASSPGTTNTIYF
TRBD2	many	TRBV29-1	CSVEGSSGSIPDTQYF
TRBD1	.	TRBV6-1	CASSEKWGQGDPLWFF
.	.	TRBV27	CASSRTKNEQFF
.	.	TRBV25-1	CASSGYREGLFF
TRBD2	.	TRBV10-3	CAISVGGGHNEQFF
.	.	TRBV27	CASSSPDTQYF
TRBD1	once	TRBV5-6	CASSLRGQGAEGQPQHF
.	.	TRBV9	CASSVAGTSGAYEQYF
TRBD2	.	TRBV7-9	CASSQLAGSTDTQYF
.	.	TRBV2	CASSALTGASTDTQYF
TRBD1	.	TRBV11-2	CASSLDQIQGATYNEQFF
TRBD1	.	TRBV29-1	CSVNTGGYEQYF
.	.	TRBV4-1	CASSLRQNSNQPQHF
TRBD2	.	TRBV14	CASSQDWRAGDEQFF
.	.	TRBV11-2	CASSPARGKDTEAFF
TRBD2	.	TRBV5-4	CASSLGGTSTVDTQYF
.	.	TRBV28	CASSSQGYVNTEAFF
.	.	TRBV6-5	CASSYSSTVNTEAFF
.	.	TRBV28	CASSFFVGANTEAFF
TRBD2	.	TRBV2	CASSPRLAGDHEQYF
TRBD2	.	TRBV28	CASSHPGLGGAGDTQYF
.	.	TRBV5-4	CASSPLRGSNGEQFF
TRBD2	.	TRBV28	CASSEIAGADTQYF
.	.	TRBV7-9	CASSVDSFLGTDTQYF
.	.	TRBV14	CASSREGAGWYGYTF
.	.	TRBV9	CASSVGGDSLGPYEQYF
.	.	TRBV7-2	CASSLEPGIYYEQYF
.	few	TRBV28	CASSPLGAAPYDNQPQHF
.	.	TRBV9	CASSVGQSYEQYF
TRBD1	.	TRBV6-5	CASSPTGNIYEQYF
TRBD1	.	TRBV27	CASSWEQPGGPSYEQYF
.	once	TRBV19	CASSMADNTEAFF
.	.	TRBV6-6	CASIGGFNYGYTF
TRBD1	.	TRBV13	CASSLSGQGIVGNEQFF
TRBD1	once	TRBV7-9	CASSLIGTGGSGANVLTF
TRBD2	.	TRBV9	CASSPQRGAYEQYF
TRBD2	.	TRBV29-1	CSVGGTSGRSWETQYF
.	.	TRBV30	CAWSPADTQYF
TRBD1	.	TRBV27	CASSSQTGGDQYF
.	.	TRBV6-1	CASGLYRNSYEQYF
.	few	TRBV27	CASSLGDSYNEQFF
.	.	TRBV7-2	CASSPYGTEGEAEAFF
.	.	TRBV19	CASSPAVWGYTF
TRBD2	.	TRBV5-1	CASSGLAGEDTQYF
.	.	TRBV27	CASSLNPGGRGTFF
.	.	TRBV18	CASSPRLSTDTQYF
.	once	TRBV28	CASSPPGLKGNQPQHF
TRBD2	once	TRBV4-1	CASSPPGLDEQFF